Listed below are T cell receptor beta chains from one sample, sequenced in a study of CD8+CD57+ T cells in acquired aplastic anemia. TCRdb processed the reads anew with MiXCR; each CDR3 protein has one entry. The top ten clones hold 2.5% to 3.5% of a sample with more than 150,000 distinct CDR3 sequences, about 47% of them seen once. Input material: sorted CD4+, CD8+, or CD8+CD57+ T cells (not recorded which) from PBMCs. The source of these receptors is a human donor in good health. The CDR3 runs from the conserved cysteine through the conserved F or W.

V gene: TRBV12-3/TRBV12-4
CDR3 protein: CASLLGGYTDTQYF

V gene: TRBV20-1
CDR3 protein: CSARDPSSGTDTQYF

V gene: TRBV20-1
CDR3 protein: CSARVGEETQYF

V gene: TRBV2
CDR3 protein: CASRQGGETQYF

V gene: TRBV18
CDR3 protein: CASSPGNYEQYF

V gene: TRBV4-2
CDR3 protein: CASSISGGVNNEQFF

V gene: TRBV20-1
CDR3 protein: CSAGVRQETQYF

V gene: TRBV10-3
CDR3 protein: CASGGDLYEQFF

V gene: TRBV7-9
CDR3 protein: CASSFNSGELFF

V gene: TRBV30
CDR3 protein: CAWSVLSVSSYEQYF

V gene: TRBV7-9
CDR3 protein: CASNRGEFEAFF

V gene: TRBV20-1
CDR3 protein: CSAERGQETQYF

V gene: TRBV11-2
CDR3 protein: CASSRRGVGTTGELFF

V gene: TRBV2
CDR3 protein: CASSEKLLSTDTQYF

V gene: TRBV11-1
CDR3 protein: CASSSPLELTSGGNEQFF

V gene: TRBV19
CDR3 protein: CASSKVMGQGMNTEAFF

V gene: TRBV6-1
CDR3 protein: CATKGGHSTGELFF